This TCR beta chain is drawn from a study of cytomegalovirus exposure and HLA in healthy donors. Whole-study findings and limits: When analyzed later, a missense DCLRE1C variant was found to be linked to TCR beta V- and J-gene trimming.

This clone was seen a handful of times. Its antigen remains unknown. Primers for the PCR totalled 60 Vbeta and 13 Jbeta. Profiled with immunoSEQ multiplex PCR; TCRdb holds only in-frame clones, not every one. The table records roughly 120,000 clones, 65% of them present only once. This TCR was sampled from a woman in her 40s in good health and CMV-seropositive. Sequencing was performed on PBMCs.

As DNA, the CDR3 is TGTGCCAGCATGGGAGCCGAACAGCGGGCACTCAATGAGCAGTTCTTC. The encoded protein is CASMGAEQRALNEQFF. This chain links TRBV28 with TRBJ2-1, with D possibly TRBD2 on 6 matching bases. The CDR3 totals 16 residues. CDR1 and CDR2 (germline): MDHEN, SYDVKM. V lost 7 bases, J lost 6 bases, and 22 bases lay in between.